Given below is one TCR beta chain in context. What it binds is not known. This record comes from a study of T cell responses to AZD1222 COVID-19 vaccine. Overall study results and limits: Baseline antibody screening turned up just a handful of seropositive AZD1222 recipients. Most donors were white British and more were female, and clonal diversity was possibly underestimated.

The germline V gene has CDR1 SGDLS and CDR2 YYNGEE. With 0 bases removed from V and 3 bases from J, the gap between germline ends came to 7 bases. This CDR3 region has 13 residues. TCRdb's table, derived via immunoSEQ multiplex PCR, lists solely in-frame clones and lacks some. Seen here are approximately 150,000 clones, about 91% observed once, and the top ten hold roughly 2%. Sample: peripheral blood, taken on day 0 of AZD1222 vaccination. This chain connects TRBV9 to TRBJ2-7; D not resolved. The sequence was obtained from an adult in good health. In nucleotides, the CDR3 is TGTGCCAGCAGCGTAGGGCTTAACTACGAGCAGTACTTC. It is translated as CASSVGLNYEQYF.